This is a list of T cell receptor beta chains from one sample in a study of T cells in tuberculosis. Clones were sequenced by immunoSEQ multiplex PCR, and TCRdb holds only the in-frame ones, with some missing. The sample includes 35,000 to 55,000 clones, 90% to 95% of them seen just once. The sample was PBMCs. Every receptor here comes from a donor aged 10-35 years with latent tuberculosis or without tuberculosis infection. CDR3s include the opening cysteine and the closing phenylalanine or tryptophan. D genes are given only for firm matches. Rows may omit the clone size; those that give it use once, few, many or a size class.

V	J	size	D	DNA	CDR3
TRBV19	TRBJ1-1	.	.	TGTGCCAGTAGTCTACACGTTCAATTGGACAGTCGCGCTTTCTTT	CASSLHVQLDSRAFF
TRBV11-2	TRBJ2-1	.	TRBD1	TGTGCCAGCAGCTTCGGACAGGGGAGCTCCTACAATGAGCAGTTCTTC	CASSFGQGSSYNEQFF
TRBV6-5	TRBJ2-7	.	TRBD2	TGTGCCAGCAGTTACGGGGAGGGCACCTACGAGCAGTACTTC	CASSYGEGTYEQYF
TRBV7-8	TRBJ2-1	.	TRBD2	TGTGCCAGCAGCCACACTAGCGCGTCGCAGTTCTTC	CASSHTSASQFF
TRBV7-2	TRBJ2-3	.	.	TGTGCCAGCAGCTTAGGCGAGGGGGAAGATACGCAGTATTTT	CASSLGEGEDTQYF
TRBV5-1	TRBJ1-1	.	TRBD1	TGCGCCAGCACCTCGACAGGGTTTATGAACACTGAAGCTTTCTTT	CASTSTGFMNTEAFF
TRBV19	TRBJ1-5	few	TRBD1	TGTGCCAGTAGTATGGGGACAGGGTATCAGCCCCAGCATTTT	CASSMGTGYQPQHF
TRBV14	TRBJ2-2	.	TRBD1	TGTGCCAGCAGCCAAGGACAGGGGATCGGGGAGCTGTTTTTT	CASSQGQGIGELFF
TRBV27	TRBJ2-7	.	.	TGTGCCAGCAGTCCAAAAGGAGGCTACTACGAGCAGTACTTC	CASSPKGGYYEQYF
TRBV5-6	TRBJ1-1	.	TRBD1	TGTGCCAGTAGAACAGGGGCGTCCAACACTGAAGCTTTCTTT	CASRTGASNTEAFF
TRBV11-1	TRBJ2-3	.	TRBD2	TGTGCCAGCAGCCCCTCTAGCGGGGAAAGCACAGATACGCAGTATTTT	CASSPSSGESTDTQYF
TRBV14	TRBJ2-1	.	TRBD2	TGTGCCAGCAGCCCACACCGGGACTACCAAAGAAACAATGAGCAGTTCTTC	CASSPHRDYQRNNEQFF
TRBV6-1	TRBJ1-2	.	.	TGTGCCAGCAGTGGAGGAACCTACTATGGCTACACCTTC	CASSGGTYYGYTF
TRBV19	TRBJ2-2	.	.	TGTGCCAGTAGTATAGGTCGCCCGGTCCTGAACACCGGGGAGCTGTTTTTT	CASSIGRPVLNTGELFF
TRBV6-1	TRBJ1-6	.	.	TGTGCCAGCAGTGAAGGACCAGGGGACAACTCACCCCTCCACTTT	CASSEGPGDNSPLHF
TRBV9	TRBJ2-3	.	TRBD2	TGTGCCAGCAGCGTAAGTCCCTGGGCGGGAGGGCCGGATACGCAGTATTTT	CASSVSPWAGGPDTQYF
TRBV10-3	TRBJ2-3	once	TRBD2	TGTGCCATCAGCGCACTTAGCGGGAGAAGTACAGATACGCAGTATTTT	CAISALSGRSTDTQYF
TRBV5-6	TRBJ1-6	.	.	TGTGCCAGCAGGCGGGACGTTTCACCCCTCCACTTT	CASRRDVSPLHF
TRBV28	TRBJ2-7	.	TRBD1	TGTGCCAGCAGTTTTCAGGGGGCGGGGTACGAGCAGTACTTC	CASSFQGAGYEQYF
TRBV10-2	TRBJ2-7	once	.	TGCGCCAGCAGTGAGGGGCACCCGTACGAGCAGTACTTC	CASSEGHPYEQYF
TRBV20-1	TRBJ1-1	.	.	TGCAGTGCTAGAGACCAGGGGAAAGCTTTCTTT	CSARDQGKAFF
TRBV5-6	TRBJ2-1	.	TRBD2	TGTGCCAGCAGCGAACTAGCGGGAGTGATTGAGCAGTTCTTC	CASSELAGVIEQFF
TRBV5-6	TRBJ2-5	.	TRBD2	TGTGCCAGCAGCCCGCGACTAGCGGGAGGAGAGACCCAGTACTTC	CASSPRLAGGETQYF
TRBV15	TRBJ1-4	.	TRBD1	TGTGCCACCAGCAGGGAACCGGGACAGGGGAAAAAACTGTTTTTT	CATSREPGQGKKLFF
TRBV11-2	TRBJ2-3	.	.	TGTGCCAGCCGCCTACCCGGGACAAAATCAGATACGCAGTATTTT	CASRLPGTKSDTQYF
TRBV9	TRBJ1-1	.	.	TGTGCCAGCAGCGTAGAAAGGTCTAGGGCTTTCTTT	CASSVERSRAFF
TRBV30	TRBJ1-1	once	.	TGTGCCTGGGCTGGACAGTTGAACACTGAAGCTTTCTTT	CAWAGQLNTEAFF